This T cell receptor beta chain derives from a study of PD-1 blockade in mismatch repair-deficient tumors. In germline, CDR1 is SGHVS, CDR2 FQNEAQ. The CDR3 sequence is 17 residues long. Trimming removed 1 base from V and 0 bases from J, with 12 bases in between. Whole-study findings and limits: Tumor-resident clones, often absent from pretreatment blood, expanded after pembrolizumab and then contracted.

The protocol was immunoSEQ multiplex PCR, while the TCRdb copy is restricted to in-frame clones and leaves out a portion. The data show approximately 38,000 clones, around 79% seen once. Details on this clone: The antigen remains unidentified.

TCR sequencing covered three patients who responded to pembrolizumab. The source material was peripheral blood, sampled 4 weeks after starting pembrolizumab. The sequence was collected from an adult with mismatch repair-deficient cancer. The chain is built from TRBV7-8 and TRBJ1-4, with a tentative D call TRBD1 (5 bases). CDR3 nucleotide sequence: TGTGCCAGCAGCTTAGGGACGGGACCAGCAACTAATGAAAAACTGTTTTTT. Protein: CASSLGTGPATNEKLFF. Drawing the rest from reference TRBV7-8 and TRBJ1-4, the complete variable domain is GAGVSQSPRYKVAKRGQDVALRCDPISGHVSLFWYQQALGQGPEFLTYFQNEAQLDKSGLPSDRFFAERPEGSVSTLKIQRTQQEDSAVYLCASSLGTGPATNEKLFFGSGTQLSVL.